The next 11 T cell receptor beta chains were all read from a single sample in a study of blood T cells in healthy people across ages. The use of a sample-barcoded 5' primer and a J-beta primer mix characterized a second PCR of roughly 6 to 11 cycles. TCRdb processed the 5' RACE reads anew with MiXCR; each CDR3 protein has one entry. Of about 290,000 distinct CDR3 sequences in the sample, less than 30% are singletons; the top ten hold over 25%. Sequencing input: blood. These receptors were collected from a woman in her 70s in good health.

The chain has TRBV23-1 and TRBJ2-1, with unresolved D. TRBV23-1 is sorted into the ORF group, with uncertain function. V was trimmed by 4 bases and J by 9 bases, leaving 16 bases between them. This CDR3 spans 14 amino acids. CDR3 sequence: CASSRPGKLGEQFF. In DNA form, the CDR3 reads TGCGCCAGCAGTCGGCCTGGGAAGCTTGGTGAGCAGTTCTTC.

The gene calls are TRBV6-1 and TRBJ2-7; D is perhaps TRBD1 (6 bases). Germline V lookup: CDR1 MNHNS, CDR2 SASEGT. Trimming took 3 bases from V and 3 from J, leaving 21 bases between them. This CDR3 is built from 17 residues. CDR3 nucleotides: TGTGCCAGCAGTGAGGAAACTCCCGGCACAGGGCGCTACGAGCAGTACTTC. This encodes CASSEETPGTGRYEQYF.

The rearrangement links TRBV6-2 or TRBV6-3 to TRBJ2-1; a possible D gene is TRBD2 (6 bases). Per the germline V gene, CDR1 is MNHEY and CDR2 is SVGEGT. V lost 9 bases and J lost 4, with 13 bases in between. This CDR3 region has 13 residues. CDR3 sequence: CASRTTIYNEQFF. CDR3 nucleotides: TGTGCCAGTAGGACTACTATTTACAATGAGCAGTTCTTC.

This clonotype was counted between two and nine times. As DNA, the CDR3 is TGCGCCAGCGCCGTTGGGGGGTCTAATGAGCAGTTCTTC. Its translation is CASAVGGSNEQFF. V usage is TRBV5-1 and J usage is TRBJ2-5; a possible D gene is TRBD2 (6 bases). TRBJ2-1 matches the DNA end more closely, so the J call is doubtful. Germline assignment: CDR1 SGHRS and CDR2 YFSETQ. CDR3 length: 13 residues.

With respect to this clonotype: Its ends do not fully match the called genes, so a read error is possible. The chain employs TRBV7-7 and TRBJ2-5, with 8 bases matching TRBD1. Gene TRBJ2-7 matches the end of the DNA better, so the J call may be wrong. The germline V gene encodes CDR1 SSHAT and CDR2 FNYEAQ (reference sequence). The length of the CDR3 is 13 residues. The CDR3 bases are TGTGCTAGCAGCTTTCAACAGGGGGACGAGCAGTACTTC. This sequence encodes CASSFQQGDEQYF.

The chain joins TRBV20-1 to TRBJ2-5; D gene unclear. From germline, CDR1 is DFQATT and CDR2 SNEGSKA (reference sequence). The CDR3 runs to 14 residues. V lost 4 bases and J lost 2, with 14 bases in between. The CDR3 DNA is TGCAGTGCTACCACAAGGTCAGGACAAGAGACCCAGTACTTC. This encodes CSATTRSGQETQYF.

The V gene is TRBV20-1, the J gene TRBJ2-1; TRBD2 aligns across 10 bases. V trimming: 6 bases; J trimming: 4 bases; junction bases outside the gene matches: 6. Per germline, CDR1 DFQATT and CDR2 SNEGSKA (reference sequence). The CDR3 runs 14 residues. CDR3 protein: CSAQTSGKYNEQFF. The DNA for the CDR3 is TGCAGTGCACAAACTAGCGGGAAGTACAATGAGCAGTTCTTC.

The chain uses TRBV6-5 and TRBJ1-4; D is unresolved. This CDR3 is built from 15 residues. Per the germline V gene, CDR1 is MNHEY and CDR2 is SVGAGI. V dropped 4 bases and J dropped 7 bases, with 16 bases sitting between them. The CDR3 is CASSSGGSGFEKLFF. The CDR3 DNA reads TGTGCCAGCAGTTCCGGAGGGTCGGGGTTTGAAAAACTGTTTTTT.

Only a few counts were recorded for this clonotype. V gene TRBV20-1 combines with J gene TRBJ1-1; 7 bases match TRBD1. V was clipped by 0 bases and J by 0 bases; unmatched bases: 10. CDR1 DFQATT and CDR2 SNEGSKA come from the germline V gene (reference sequence). There are 17 residues in the CDR3. CDR3 nucleotides: TGCAGTGCTAGAGATAGTAGGGCAGGGGGACTGAACACTGAAGCTTTCTTT. Its translation: CSARDSRAGGLNTEAFF.

This clonotype occurred a few times. The V and J genes are TRBV7-9 and TRBJ2-1; weak D call: TRBD1 (6 bases). Germline V gene sequence: CDR1 SEHNR, CDR2 FQNEAQ (reference sequence). The V end was cut by 4 bases, the J end by 12 bases, with 13 bases between. The CDR3 sequence is 12 residues long. DNA for the CDR3: TGTGCCAGCAGCTCGGAAGGGGGAAGGCAGTTCTTC. It is translated as CASSSEGGRQFF.

The sample holds a few counts of this clonotype. The chain employs TRBV7-2 and TRBJ2-1, with a possible D match to TRBD2 (6 bases). The V end lost 5 bases, the J end lost 4 bases, and 18 bases lay between the germline ends. Germline lookup yields CDR1 SGHTA and CDR2 FQGNSA. CDR3 size: 16 residues. The CDR3, as DNA: TGTGCCAGCAGCCCCCCGGGGGACTCTTCATACAATGAGCAGTTCTTC. This translates into CASSPPGDSSYNEQFF.